Described below is a single T cell receptor (beta chain) sequence and its context. Its antigen remains unknown. Here immunoSEQ multiplex PCR was the method, and the copy in TCRdb shows in-frame clones only, minus some. There are 98,000 or so clones in the sample; more than 70% occur only once, and 1.4% to 1.5% lies in the top ten. This sample was taken from a study of graft-versus-host responses after intestinal transplantation. Study-wide results and caveats: Peak GvH clone levels in circulation were associated with early post-transplant HvG declines. Some GvH clones appeared in ileal mucosa or blood before recipient bone marrow.

Germline-derived CDR1 and CDR2 are LNHDA and SQIVND (reference sequence). The V and J ends lost 4 bases and 4 bases respectively, with 11 bases between them. The CDR3 sequence is 13 residues long. This receptor was obtained from a human patient who received an intestinal transplant, so some T cells may come from the graft donor. The gene calls are TRBV19 and TRBJ2-7, with D perhaps given as TRBD1 or TRBD2 (5 bases each). Sequencing used PBMCs, obtained 255 days after intestinal transplant. CDR3 coding DNA: TGTGCCAGTAGTAGGGCCTGGGGGTACGAGCAGTACTTC. Protein: CASSRAWGYEQYF. Together with reference TRBV19 and TRBJ2-7, the CDR3 gives the full variable domain: DGGITQSPKYLFRKEGQNVTLSCEQNLNHDAMYWYRQDPGQGLRLIYYSQIVNDFQKGDIAEGYSVSREKKESFPLTVTSAQKNPTAFYLCASSRAWGYEQYFGPGTRLTVT.